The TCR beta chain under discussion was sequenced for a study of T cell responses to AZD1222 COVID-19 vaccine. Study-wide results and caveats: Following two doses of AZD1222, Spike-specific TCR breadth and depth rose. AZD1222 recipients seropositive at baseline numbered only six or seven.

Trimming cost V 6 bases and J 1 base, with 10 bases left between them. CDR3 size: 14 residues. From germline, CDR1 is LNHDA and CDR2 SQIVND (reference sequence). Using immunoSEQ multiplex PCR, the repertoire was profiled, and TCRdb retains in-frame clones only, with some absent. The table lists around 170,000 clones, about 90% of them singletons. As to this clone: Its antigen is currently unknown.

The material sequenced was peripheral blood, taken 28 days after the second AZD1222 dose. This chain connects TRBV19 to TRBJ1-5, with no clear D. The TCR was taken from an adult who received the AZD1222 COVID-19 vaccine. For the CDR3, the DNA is TGTGCCAGTAGAGATATAAAGAGCAATCAGCCCCAGCATTTT. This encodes CASRDIKSNQPQHF.